This T cell receptor (beta chain) appears in the sequencing data of a study of CXCR3-negative and CXCR3-positive naive CD8 T cells. It was by 5' RACE with UMI labels that the TRB cDNA libraries were prepared. TCRdb re-called the 5' RACE reads and shows each CDR3 protein once, DNA omitted. This sample's clone table lists approximately 47,000 distinct CDR3 sequences. This CDR3 contains 17 residues. The germline CDR1 and CDR2 sequences are SGDLS and YYNGEE. Material for sequencing was naive CXCR3- CD8+ T cells from blood. Subset given: CD45RO-CCR7+CD27+CD95- naive CD8+ T cells lacking CXCR3 (TNR3-). V usage is TRBV9 and J usage is TRBJ2-3; TCRdb returns TRBD1, unconfirmable since there is no DNA. The receptor was derived from a human donor in good health. Some clones in this sample may be carry-over from other donors' samples. The CDR3 loop is CASSVVATGPFTDTQYF.